A selection of T cell receptor beta chains follows, all from one sample in a study of PD-1 blockade in classical Hodgkin lymphoma. TCRdb keeps only in-frame clones here, not all; method: immunoSEQ multiplex PCR. This table has roughly 86,000 clones, 83% appearing once. The material was peripheral blood mononuclear cells (PBMCs), obtained before the fourth cycle of nivolumab. These receptors were obtained from a human donor with classical Hodgkin lymphoma. The CDR3 runs from the conserved cysteine through the conserved F or W. Each record gives: CDR3 length, J gene, clone size, D gene, V gene, CDR3 protein, CDR3 DNA. A D gene is named only where the DNA matches it firmly. Clone size appears in some rows only: once, few, many, or a class for an expanded clone.

CDR3 length: 16; J gene: TRBJ2-2; clone size: few; D gene: TRBD1; V gene: TRBV6-1; CDR3 protein: CASSGQGGVNTGELFF; CDR3 DNA: TGTGCCAGCAGTGGACAGGGGGGCGTCAATACCGGGGAGCTGTTTTTT
CDR3 length: 15; J gene: TRBJ1-5; clone size: NA; D gene: NA; V gene: TRBV5-6; CDR3 protein: CASSGGGLSNQPQHF; CDR3 DNA: TGTGCCAGCAGCGGCGGGGGCCTCAGCAATCAGCCCCAGCATTTT
CDR3 length: 12; J gene: TRBJ2-7; clone size: NA; D gene: NA; V gene: TRBV28; CDR3 protein: CASSPPRGKQYF; CDR3 DNA: TGTGCCAGCAGTCCACCAAGGGGGAAGCAGTACTTC
CDR3 length: 14; J gene: TRBJ1-2; clone size: NA; D gene: NA; V gene: TRBV5-1; CDR3 protein: CASSLVPGNYGYTF; CDR3 DNA: TGCGCCAGCAGCTTGGTACCAGGGAACTATGGCTACACCTTC
CDR3 length: 14; J gene: TRBJ2-7; clone size: few; D gene: TRBD1; V gene: TRBV2; CDR3 protein: CASSEGTGSYEQYF; CDR3 DNA: TGTGCCAGCAGTGAAGGGACAGGGAGTTACGAGCAGTACTTC
CDR3 length: 16; J gene: TRBJ2-3; clone size: NA; D gene: NA; V gene: TRBV6-1; CDR3 protein: CASSALPGGPADTQYF; CDR3 DNA: TGTGCCAGCAGTGCGCTCCCCGGCGGGCCGGCAGATACGCAGTATTTT
CDR3 length: 14; J gene: TRBJ2-1; clone size: NA; D gene: NA; V gene: TRBV7-3; CDR3 protein: CASSLLGTYNEQFF; CDR3 DNA: TGTGCCAGCAGCCTCCTAGGAACCTACAATGAGCAGTTCTTC
CDR3 length: 15; J gene: TRBJ1-3; clone size: NA; D gene: NA; V gene: TRBV5-1; CDR3 protein: CASSRDSNSGNTIYF; CDR3 DNA: TGCGCCAGCAGCCGCGACTCAAACTCTGGAAACACCATATATTTT
CDR3 length: 18; J gene: TRBJ2-1; clone size: NA; D gene: TRBD2; V gene: TRBV10-3; CDR3 protein: CAISEGATSGKEWGEQFF; CDR3 DNA: TGTGCCATCAGTGAGGGGGCGACTAGCGGGAAGGAGTGGGGTGAGCAGTTCTTC
CDR3 length: 13; J gene: TRBJ1-4; clone size: few; D gene: NA; V gene: TRBV4-2; CDR3 protein: CASSQDQREKLFF; CDR3 DNA: TGTGCCAGCAGCCAAGATCAAAGGGAGAAACTGTTTTTT
CDR3 length: 14; J gene: TRBJ2-6; clone size: NA; D gene: NA; V gene: TRBV4-2; CDR3 protein: CASSQYSGANVLTF; CDR3 DNA: TGTGCCAGCAGCCAGTACTCTGGGGCCAACGTCCTGACTTTC
CDR3 length: 12; J gene: TRBJ2-1; clone size: NA; D gene: NA; V gene: TRBV7-3; CDR3 protein: CASSAQLGEQFF; CDR3 DNA: TGTGCCAGCAGCGCACAACTGGGTGAGCAGTTCTTC
CDR3 length: 15; J gene: TRBJ1-2; clone size: NA; D gene: TRBD1; V gene: TRBV7-8; CDR3 protein: CASSPLIGTGNGYTF; CDR3 DNA: TGTGCCAGCAGCCCCCTTATTGGGACAGGGAATGGCTACACCTTC
CDR3 length: 17; J gene: TRBJ2-1; clone size: NA; D gene: NA; V gene: TRBV6-1; CDR3 protein: CASSEGSFWGAPHEQFF; CDR3 DNA: TGTGCCAGCAGTGAAGGTTCCTTCTGGGGGGCCCCCCATGAGCAGTTCTTC
CDR3 length: 14; J gene: TRBJ1-2; clone size: few; D gene: NA; V gene: TRBV28; CDR3 protein: CASMFPGQNYGYTF; CDR3 DNA: TGTGCCAGCATGTTCCCCGGGCAGAACTATGGCTACACCTTC
CDR3 length: 14; J gene: TRBJ2-2; clone size: NA; D gene: NA; V gene: TRBV2; CDR3 protein: CASSEALGTGELFF; CDR3 DNA: TGTGCCAGCAGTGAAGCGTTGGGTACCGGGGAGCTGTTTTTT
CDR3 length: 14; J gene: TRBJ1-4; clone size: NA; D gene: NA; V gene: TRBV15; CDR3 protein: CATSTGTANEKLFF; CDR3 DNA: TGTGCCACCAGCACTGGGACCGCTAATGAAAAACTGTTTTTT
CDR3 length: 15; J gene: TRBJ2-7; clone size: few; D gene: TRBD2; V gene: TRBV7-6; CDR3 protein: CASSLGAGTSYEQYF; CDR3 DNA: TGTGCCAGCAGCTTAGGAGCGGGAACTTCCTACGAGCAGTACTTC
CDR3 length: 14; J gene: TRBJ2-7; clone size: few; D gene: NA; V gene: TRBV6-6; CDR3 protein: CASSLPEGGGEQYF; CDR3 DNA: TGTGCCAGCAGCCTCCCTGAGGGGGGGGGCGAGCAGTACTTC
CDR3 length: 15; J gene: TRBJ2-7; clone size: NA; D gene: NA; V gene: TRBV11-2; CDR3 protein: CASSYTDGNSYEQYF; CDR3 DNA: TGTGCCAGCAGCTATACGGACGGGAACTCCTACGAGCAGTACTTC
CDR3 length: 15; J gene: TRBJ1-1; clone size: NA; D gene: TRBD1; V gene: TRBV19; CDR3 protein: CASSTSGTGNGKAFF; CDR3 DNA: TGTGCCAGTAGTACCTCCGGGACAGGGAACGGGAAAGCTTTCTTT
CDR3 length: 12; J gene: TRBJ2-5; clone size: NA; D gene: NA; V gene: TRBV11-2; CDR3 protein: CASSFPQETQYF; CDR3 DNA: TGTGCCAGCAGCTTCCCGCAAGAGACCCAGTACTTC
CDR3 length: 15; J gene: TRBJ2-3; clone size: NA; D gene: TRBD2; V gene: TRBV6-4; CDR3 protein: CASALGGGSADTQYF; CDR3 DNA: TGTGCCAGCGCCCTCGGGGGGGGGTCGGCAGATACGCAGTATTTT
CDR3 length: 15; J gene: TRBJ1-5; clone size: NA; D gene: NA; V gene: TRBV27; CDR3 protein: CASSPWPGSNQPQHF; CDR3 DNA: TGTGCCAGCAGCCCCTGGCCGGGCAGCAATCAGCCCCAGCATTTT